This T cell receptor (beta chain) originates from a study of T cells after yellow fever vaccination. The TCR cDNA carried a universal primer site and UMIs from 5'RACE template switching. A single record per CDR3 protein comes from TCRdb applying MiXCR to the 5' RACE reads. The sample records hundreds of thousands of distinct CDR3 sequences, 3.6% being singletons. This clonotype was found many times. The CDR3 sequence is 14 residues long. Germline V CDR1 and CDR2: DFQATT, SNEGSKA (reference sequence). The ends were cut back, 0 bases at V and 9 bases at J, with 15 bases in the middle. The receptor was isolated from a man younger than 35 who received the YFV17D yellow fever vaccine. This specimen was PBMCs, taken on the day of the yellow fever booster vaccination. The chain uses TRBV20-1 and TRBJ1-5; no firm D call. CDR3 nucleotides: TGCAGTGCTAGAGATCGGTACAGTTTAGGGCCCCAGCATTTT. Protein sequence: CSARDRYSLGPQHF.